The 11 T cell receptor beta chains given below trace back to one sample, sequenced in a study of blood T cell repertoires in COVID-19. Method: immunoSEQ multiplex PCR; TCRdb's copy keeps in-frame clones and lacks some. The sample contains 150,000 to 200,000 clones, 70% to 90% of which appear only once. The sequenced sample consisted of peripheral blood. These receptors were collected from a man between 35 and 55 years old with active or convalescent COVID-19.

The chain uses TRBV7-9 and TRBJ2-3; maybe TRBD2 (5 bases). The CDR3 spans 13 residues. The V gene's germline CDR1 is SEHNR and CDR2 FQNEAQ (reference sequence). The V end lost 0 bases, the J end lost 11 bases, and 12 bases lay between the germline ends. CDR3 in amino acids: CASSLAVSRGQYF. The DNA for the CDR3 is TGTGCCAGCAGCTTAGCCGTATCCCGGGGGCAGTATTTT.

The chain combines TRBV25-1 with TRBJ2-2, with D perhaps matching TRBD2 (7 bases). The CDR3 is made up of 17 amino acids. Between the trimmed V and J ends, which lost 3 bases and 2 bases, there was a span of 16 bases. Per the germline V gene, CDR1 is MGHDK and CDR2 is SYGVNS. The CDR3 DNA is TGTGCCAGCAGTGACTGGGGGGGCCGAATAAACACCGGGGAGCTGTTTTTT. Residues: CASSDWGGRINTGELFF.

This clone came up a few times. This chain links TRBV19 with TRBJ2-5, with a possible D match to TRBD1 (7 bases). CDR1 is LNHDA, CDR2 SQIVND, per germline (reference sequence). There are 13 residues in the CDR3. V was shortened by 3 bases and J by 3 bases, with 8 bases between the two germline ends. CDR3 residues: CASSIRGEETQYF. The CDR3 DNA reads as TGTGCCAGTAGTATCAGGGGGGAAGAGACCCAGTACTTC.

The rearrangement links TRBV3-1 (or the pseudogene TRBV3-2) to TRBJ2-1; D might be TRBD1 (5 bases). V dropped 0 bases and J dropped 2 bases, with 8 bases sitting between them. Germline V gene sequence: CDR1 LGHDT, CDR2 YNNKEL (reference sequence). CDR3 size: 15 residues. This CDR3 reads CASSQDGHTYNEQFF. The CDR3 DNA is TGTGCCAGCAGCCAAGACGGACATACCTACAATGAGCAGTTCTTC.

The chain links TRBV7-2 to TRBJ1-1; TRBD1 aligns across 7 bases. Germline V lookup: CDR1 SGHTA, CDR2 FQGNSA. Trimming cost V 4 bases and J 5 bases; bases outside gene matches: 4. The CDR3 extends over 13 amino acids. This chain's CDR3 is CASSYIQGTEAFF. The CDR3 region has the DNA TGTGCCAGCAGCTATATACAGGGGACTGAAGCTTTCTTT.

V usage is TRBV28 and J usage is TRBJ2-7; the match to TRBD2 covers 14 bases. The germline gives CDR1 MDHEN, CDR2 SYDVKM. The J segment lost 6 bases and the V segment lost 4 bases, leaving 5 bases of the junction unmatched. CDR3 length equals 15 residues. The CDR3 bases are TGTGCCAGCAGTTCTCCCGGGACTAGCGGGGGCGAGCAGTACTTC. Translation gives CASSSPGTSGGEQYF.

The chain is built from TRBV19 and TRBJ1-2; 7 bases fit TRBD1. The V and J ends lost 5 bases and 2 bases, in that order; junction bases with no gene match: 8. This CDR3 is 15 amino acids long. In germline, CDR1 is LNHDA, CDR2 SQIVND (reference sequence). CDR3 loop: CASSSSTGNNYGYTF. The DNA for the CDR3 is TGTGCCAGTAGTTCCTCGACAGGGAACAACTATGGCTACACCTTC.

This clone was detected only a few times. The chain is built from TRBV29-1 and TRBJ1-1; 9 bases are a match to TRBD1. This CDR3 region has 12 residues. The V and J ends lost 7 bases and 8 bases, in that order; junction bases with no gene match: 8. CDR1 is SQVTM, CDR2 ANQGSEA, per germline. The CDR3 sequence is CSGDPGQGEAFF. The CDR3 DNA sequence: TGCAGCGGGGACCCGGGACAGGGCGAAGCTTTCTTT.

The chain employs TRBV5-5 and TRBJ2-7; TRBD2 matches 14 bases. The germline gives CDR1 SGHKS, CDR2 YYEKEE (reference sequence). V lost 4 bases to trimming and J lost 6 bases; unmatched junction nucleotides: 6. This CDR3 comprises 15 residues. The CDR3 DNA sequence: TGTGCCAGCAGCACAGGACTAGCGGGGGGTATCGAGCAGTACTTC. Residues: CASSTGLAGGIEQYF.

The CDR3 protein is CASSPGDGDYEQYF. DNA of the CDR3: TGTGCCAGCAGTCCGGGGGACGGTGACTACGAGCAGTACTTC. The gene calls are TRBV2 and TRBJ2-7, with a tentative D call TRBD2 (6 bases). Germline V lookup: CDR1 SNHLY, CDR2 FYNNEI. This CDR3 is built from 14 residues. Trimming pared 5 bases from V and 3 bases from J, leaving 14 bases between.

V and J are TRBV5-5 and TRBJ2-5; 7 bases line up with TRBD1. The V segment lost 2 bases and the J segment 0 bases; nucleotides outside the gene matches: 4. The CDR3 consists of 15 residues. The V gene's germline CDR1 is SGHKS and CDR2 YYEKEE (reference sequence). Written as DNA, the CDR3 is TGTGCCAGCAGCTTACAACAGGGGTACCAAGAGACCCAGTACTTC. It codes for CASSLQQGYQETQYF.